This TCR beta chain was recovered during a study of blood T cell repertoires in COVID-19 (dated by TCRdb to about 2020). Background for the entire study: Samples covering the acute and convalescent phases of COVID-19 were provided by collaborators in the United States, Italy and Spain. The material from the prospective study consisted of cDNA or gDNA derived from T cells, B-cell-depleted T cells, or PBMCs. Subjects who had been exposed to COVID-19, were actively infected with it, or had recovered from it provided the deeply sampled blood TCRbeta repertoires that made up the dataset. The repertoires were made available in a free public database intended to serve as a resource for research on the immune response to SARS-CoV-2. Samples were obtained from the ongoing ImmuneRACE study (first 160 participants) and from about 1,300 subjects provided by 6 global collaborators. Sample metadata almost always included a de-identified subject ID, COVID-19 status, age in years and sex. Where available, HLA class I and class II types were obtained from metadata supplied by the sample provider rather than from assay-based typing. What the study reported, not specific to this receptor: How much clinical and demographic metadata was included differed by source and by participant, and the metadata was provided uncurated.

Participants in the prospective study were aged roughly 18 to 89 years, lived in 20 to 30 United States geographic areas, and enrolled through a virtual design. To assign participants to cohorts, the prospective study relied on clinical history that participants themselves reported in a screening survey and a study questionnaire. Recovered participants in ImmuneRACE Cohort 3 were defined as having two consecutive negative NP/OP PCR tests, clearance from a healthcare professional, or resolution of symptoms. Each participant in the prospective study had whole blood, serum and a nasopharyngeal or oropharyngeal swab collected by mobile phlebotomists. Additional blood draws and questionnaires over a 2-month period could optionally be provided by prospective study participants. Blood samples from the prospective study were shipped frozen or at room temperature prior to DNA extraction. From its cysteine to its phenylalanine, the CDR3 spans 16 amino acids. The DNA shown is the 48-base CDR3, in frame from base 1. CDR1 and CDR2, per the germline V gene (reference sequence), are LNHDA and SQIVND. The germline V and J ends show losses of 4 bases and 1 base respectively, and no gene match explains 7 bases of the junction.

Only one count was recorded for this clone. Its cognate antigen has yet to be identified. The input lacks base qualities; no much larger clone sits a single base away. The immunoSEQ Assay, a bias-controlled multiplex PCR, was used to amplify TCRbeta CDR3 regions from genomic DNA. In the original analysis: The number of nucleated cells in each sample was estimated by amplification of reference gene primers within the assay. To quantify the absolute abundance of each unique TCRbeta CDR3 rearrangement, sequence reads were collapsed and filtered. For each sample, productive Simpson clonality was calculated as the square root of Simpson's diversity index over productive rearrangements. TCRdb took this table from immuneACCESS and kept in-frame rearrangements with V and J called. Such tables lack part of the clones; where checked against another copy, unresolved V genes explain under half of the gap, and the rest is unexplained. The V and J calls and clone size come from that table; D and trimming were worked out from the DNA. This sample is represented by around 250,000 clones; around 82% of them were singletons. The top ten hold roughly 3.2% of the sample.

The material sequenced was PBMCs or T cells enriched from blood (not recorded which). The rearrangement joined TRBV19 to TRBJ1-5; 7 bases in the middle match TRBD1. The source of this sequence is a man aged 50 to 60 who had recovered from COVID-19. DNA sequence: TGTGCCAGTAGTACAAGAGACAGGGCCAGCAATCAGCCCCAGCATTTT. Its protein reads: CASSTRDRASNQPQHF.